Below, one T cell receptor beta chain is given with its context. The clone's antigen remains unknown. It has no much larger one-base neighbor in the sample; base qualities were not kept. Per the germline V gene, SGHAT is the CDR1 and FQNNGV is the CDR2. The cysteine opens and the phenylalanine closes a CDR3 of 16 amino acids. Kept here is only the CDR3 DNA, which spans 48 bases and is read in frame from base 1. The germline V end is reduced by 5 bases and the J end by 2 bases; junction bases left unmatched: 8. The data belong to a study of CD8+ T cells in alopecia areata listed by TCRdb under 2018. About the investigation overall: Treated patients were enrolled in an open-label pilot trial of oral tofacitinib at 5 to 10 mg twice daily for moderate-to-severe alopecia areata. Patients received tofacitinib for 6 to 18 months and were then followed off drug for 6 months to check for delayed response and recurrence. High-throughput TCRbeta sequencing was used to examine T cell clonal expansion in alopecia areata in both the C3H/HeJ mouse model and human patients. On the human side, TCRbeta sequencing was run on scalp tissue and on sorted CD4+ and CD8+ peripheral blood T cells from healthy controls and from alopecia areata patients with either patchy or totalis/universalis disease. Biopsies were taken from tofacitinib-treated patients at baseline and at 4 and 24 weeks of treatment, and a later scalp biopsy was taken in several of the tofacitinib-treated patients. Scalp clonality was compared across normal scalp (n=4), patchy alopecia areata scalp (n=8), and alopecia totalis/universalis scalp (n=8). RNA came from the PAXgene miRNA kit for fixed scalp, the miRNeasy kit for PBMCs, and the RNeasy kit for mouse skin. Amplification of TCRbeta CDR3 regions was done by immunoSEQ multiplex PCR using 35 Vbeta forward primers and 13 Jbeta reverse primers.

The time point label for this specimen denotes: baseline before oral tofacitinib. Lesional scalp punch biopsies and peripheral blood were obtained from alopecia areata patients. After PBMCs were isolated by density centrifugation and stained for CD3, CD4 and CD8, a FACSAria was used to sort CD4+ and CD8+ T cells. The study at large found these results: Shared TCR sequences between patients were less evident than in mice, which may be partly attributable to HLA diversity in the patient population. Unlike mouse skin, which is dominated by gammadelta T cells, normal human skin has resident alphabeta T cells that are also sequenced, and this complicates analysis of the scalp TCR repertoire. Compared with normal scalp, lesional scalp had higher clonality and more expanded CD8+ clones, particularly in alopecia totalis/universalis, a pattern that suggests antigenic drive.

The library relied on the immunoSEQ multiplex PCR assay. For TCR sequencing, RNA was extracted from every sample and reverse transcribed into cDNA to serve as template. First-strand cDNA was synthesized with SuperScript III using a 2:1 mix of oligo-dT and random hexamers. A synthetic immune receptor repertoire was used to assess amplification bias, and residual bias was removed computationally. For the original study's pipeline: After raw reads were preprocessed to remove errors, the CDR3 was defined following IMGT conventions as running from the conserved cysteine to phenylalanine. Clonality was computed by normalizing Shannon entropy by log2 of the number of productive unique TCRs and subtracting the result from 1. Whether each scalp clone was CD4 or CD8 was inferred by checking scalp TCRbeta sequences against the CD4 and CD8 repertoires from sorted blood. TCRdb limited this immuneACCESS table to in-frame rearrangements with V and J called. A share of clones is missing; checked studies link under half to unresolved V genes, and the rest is unexplained. That table is the source of V, J and clone size, and D and trimming were worked out from the DNA. The sample yields 140,000 to 150,000 clones; roughly 64% were counted once. 5% to 7.5% of the sample belongs to the ten largest clones.

Sequences were derived from CD4+ T cells sorted from blood, sampled at week 0. Recombination connected TRBV11-2 to TRBJ2-5, with 10 central nucleotides matching TRBD2. The sequence came from a human donor with alopecia areata. The CDR3 amino acid sequence is: CASSPGSLAGQETQYF. The nucleotide sequence reads as follows: TGTGCCAGCAGCCCGGGGTCACTAGCGGGACAAGAGACCCAGTACTTC.